This T cell receptor beta chain was recovered during a study of ipilimumab plus nivolumab after autologous stem cell transplantation. Study-level background: Patients received a median of roughly five ipilimumab and 8 nivolumab doses.

The germline V gene encodes CDR1 SNHLY and CDR2 FYNNEI. The CDR3 is 12 residues long. V was cut by 3 bases and J by 4 bases, with 7 bases left in between. Libraries were prepared by immunoSEQ multiplex PCR; TCRdb keeps only in-frame clonotypes and omits some of them. Among about 10,000 clones, about four fifths were seen once, and the ten largest hold under 10%. This clone showed up just a few times. V usage is TRBV2 and J usage is TRBJ2-7; D may be TRBD1 (5 bases). This clonotype originated in a male donor with diffuse large B-cell lymphoma. The input for sequencing was PBMCs, taken in a trial of ipilimumab plus nivolumab as post-transplant consolidation. CDR3 in DNA: TGTGCCAGCAGTGAGGGGCTTTACGAGCAGTACTTC. Its translation is CASSEGLYEQYF.